This T cell receptor beta chain was sequenced during a study of blood T cell repertoires in COVID-19. Study-level information: Sources were T cells, B-cell-depleted T cells, or PBMCs; the material itself was cDNA or gDNA.

Trimming removed 2 bases from V and 0 bases from J; junction bases left unmatched: 4. The V gene's germline CDR1 is MGHRA and CDR2 YSYEKL. CDR3 length: 15 amino acids. Per the authors' pipeline: Counts of nucleated cells, estimated from reference gene primer amplification, were obtained. The method was immunoSEQ multiplex PCR; TCRdb's version includes in-frame clones alone and lacks a portion of them. V and J calls and clone size are given by that table; D and trimming were obtained from the DNA. Here the sample spans some 370,000 clones, nearly 90% being singletons. The chain has TRBV4-1 and TRBJ2-7, with 7 bases that match TRBD2. The sample was peripheral blood. This receptor was taken from a man aged 18-30 years with active or convalescent COVID-19. The DNA for the CDR3 is TGCGCCAGCAGCCAATACTCTAGCGGCTCCTACGAGCAGTACTTC. It encodes CASSQYSSGSYEQYF.